This is a list of T cell receptor beta chains from one sample in a study of graft-versus-host responses after intestinal transplantation. The repertoire was sequenced with immunoSEQ multiplex PCR; TCRdb's copy has only in-frame clones and lacks some. In the table there are about 39,000 clones, roughly 93% of which are singletons. For these TCRs, the target antigens are not known. The sequenced sample was unstimulated CD8+ T cells sorted from spleen or lymph node cells, obtained before transplant. These receptors were collected from a human donor who was the organ donor for an intestinal transplant. Each CDR3 is given without its conserved first and last residue. A D gene is named only where the DNA matches it firmly.

V gene: TRBV5-8
J gene: TRBJ1-4
D gene: NA
CDR3 protein: ASSPPGQRQKLF

V gene: TRBV7-2
J gene: TRBJ2-5
D gene: TRBD1
CDR3 protein: ASSSTGGWETQY

V gene: TRBV7-8
J gene: TRBJ2-7
D gene: TRBD1
CDR3 protein: ASSLELDRGYEQY

V gene: TRBV6-1
J gene: TRBJ2-7
D gene: TRBD1
CDR3 protein: ASSRQGSYEQY

V gene: TRBV4-3
J gene: TRBJ2-6
D gene: TRBD2
CDR3 protein: ASSRKRLAGSTSGANVLT

V gene: TRBV9
J gene: TRBJ2-7
D gene: NA
CDR3 protein: ASSVEGGGDEQY

V gene: TRBV7-6
J gene: TRBJ2-1
D gene: NA
CDR3 protein: ASSRSGSYNEQF

V gene: TRBV28
J gene: TRBJ1-5
D gene: NA
CDR3 protein: ASTPEAANNQPQH

V gene: TRBV13
J gene: TRBJ2-7
D gene: NA
CDR3 protein: ASSLGTSEQY

V gene: TRBV11-3
J gene: TRBJ1-1
D gene: NA
CDR3 protein: ASSLYFGGEAF

V gene: TRBV7-9
J gene: TRBJ2-5
D gene: NA
CDR3 protein: ASSPSGEETQY

V gene: TRBV6-1
J gene: TRBJ2-1
D gene: TRBD2
CDR3 protein: ASMLSGSSYNEQF

V gene: TRBV5-4
J gene: TRBJ2-7
D gene: NA
CDR3 protein: ASSLGGYEQY

V gene: TRBV2
J gene: TRBJ2-7
D gene: NA
CDR3 protein: ASSEALVYEQY

V gene: TRBV28
J gene: TRBJ1-6
D gene: NA
CDR3 protein: ASNPRDWSSYNSPLH

V gene: TRBV11-1
J gene: TRBJ2-7
D gene: NA
CDR3 protein: ASSAGPSYEQY

V gene: TRBV7-9
J gene: TRBJ2-7
D gene: TRBD2
CDR3 protein: ASSSSGSSYEQY

V gene: TRBV9
J gene: TRBJ2-3
D gene: NA
CDR3 protein: ASSVEGAKTDTQY

V gene: TRBV9
J gene: TRBJ2-3
D gene: TRBD2
CDR3 protein: ASSPEGGRSTDTQY

V gene: TRBV27
J gene: TRBJ2-3
D gene: TRBD1
CDR3 protein: ASSQRRPGQGFGTDTQY

V gene: TRBV29-1
J gene: TRBJ2-2
D gene: TRBD1
CDR3 protein: SVGGRTGATGELF

V gene: TRBV11-2
J gene: TRBJ1-2
D gene: NA
CDR3 protein: ASSEDNTNYGYT

V gene: TRBV7-2
J gene: TRBJ2-7
D gene: NA
CDR3 protein: ASSLERGMIYEQY

V gene: TRBV28
J gene: TRBJ2-2
D gene: TRBD1
CDR3 protein: ASSLDRAGELF

V gene: TRBV12-5
J gene: TRBJ2-3
D gene: TRBD2
CDR3 protein: ASGPSGTSGYTDTQY

V gene: TRBV5-4
J gene: TRBJ2-3
D gene: TRBD2
CDR3 protein: ASSLRRERGDTQY

V gene: TRBV6-1
J gene: TRBJ1-4
D gene: NA
CDR3 protein: ASRTDLVGEKLF

V gene: TRBV7-6
J gene: TRBJ2-7
D gene: TRBD2
CDR3 protein: ASSTPLAGGPGEQY

V gene: TRBV6-5
J gene: TRBJ1-5
D gene: NA
CDR3 protein: ASTSNDVEH

V gene: TRBV7-8
J gene: TRBJ2-3
D gene: NA
CDR3 protein: ASSLGHKLTDTQY

V gene: TRBV15
J gene: TRBJ1-1
D gene: NA
CDR3 protein: ATSRTLGPEYFEAF

V gene: TRBV7-9
J gene: TRBJ2-4
D gene: NA
CDR3 protein: ASSLTGPGAKNIQY

V gene: TRBV28
J gene: TRBJ2-3
D gene: NA
CDR3 protein: ASTLSPPDTQY

V gene: TRBV4-1
J gene: TRBJ2-1
D gene: NA
CDR3 protein: ASSQVLGSRDEQF

V gene: TRBV19
J gene: TRBJ1-2
D gene: NA
CDR3 protein: ASRNRKNYGYT

V gene: TRBV9
J gene: TRBJ2-3
D gene: TRBD2
CDR3 protein: ASSAHVSGGSTDTQY

V gene: TRBV5-1
J gene: TRBJ2-7
D gene: NA
CDR3 protein: ASSLGASYEQY

V gene: TRBV4-2
J gene: TRBJ1-1
D gene: TRBD1
CDR3 protein: ASSQESGGTEAF

V gene: TRBV23-1
J gene: TRBJ1-1
D gene: NA
CDR3 protein: ATTRHPNTEAF

V gene: TRBV5-6
J gene: TRBJ2-1
D gene: NA
CDR3 protein: ASSYEASAPYNEQF

V gene: TRBV5-1
J gene: TRBJ2-2
D gene: NA
CDR3 protein: ASSQTTGELF

V gene: TRBV4-1
J gene: TRBJ2-7
D gene: TRBD1
CDR3 protein: ASSQFQGAYEQY

V gene: TRBV6-6
J gene: TRBJ2-5
D gene: NA
CDR3 protein: ASTPNRVEETQY

V gene: TRBV2
J gene: TRBJ2-5
D gene: NA
CDR3 protein: ASTSDMDQETQY

V gene: TRBV7-9
J gene: TRBJ2-7
D gene: NA
CDR3 protein: ASSLPEEARYEQY

V gene: TRBV5-1
J gene: TRBJ2-7
D gene: TRBD2
CDR3 protein: ASNSGSGLGYEQY

V gene: TRBV4-1
J gene: TRBJ2-7
D gene: TRBD2
CDR3 protein: ASSPGLASYEQY

V gene: TRBV5-1
J gene: TRBJ2-5
D gene: NA
CDR3 protein: ASSLKLYQETQY

V gene: TRBV19
J gene: TRBJ2-2
D gene: NA
CDR3 protein: ASGPVPYADRTNTGELF

V gene: TRBV30
J gene: TRBJ1-1
D gene: NA
CDR3 protein: AWDTEAF

V gene: TRBV28
J gene: TRBJ2-1
D gene: TRBD2
CDR3 protein: ASSLTTSGAYNEQF